The rows below give T cell receptor beta chains drawn from one sample of a study of T-cell memory formation after mild COVID-19. TCRdb recomputed calls from the 5' RACE reads with MiXCR, one row per CDR3 protein. The profile shows 350,000 or so distinct CDR3 sequences, over 20% of them singletons. The specimen was PBMCs or a T cell subset sorted from them (not recorded which). The origin of the receptors is an adult woman who had mild COVID-19 (a few samples of this study predate the infection). Cell type and time point are not known. CDR3s include the opening cysteine and the closing phenylalanine or tryptophan. D genes are given only for firm matches. Clone sizes are given selectively: once, few, many, or a class where the clone is expanded.

d_call j_call clone_size v_call cdr3_aa cdr3_nt
- TRBJ1-1 few TRBV12-3/TRBV12-4 CASSLLKNTEAFF TGTGCCAGCAGTTTGCTTAAGAACACTGAAGCTTTCTTT
TRBD1 TRBJ2-1 - TRBV7-2 CASSRIDRGSYNEQFF TGTGCCAGCAGCAGAATCGACAGGGGCTCCTACAATGAGCAGTTCTTC
- TRBJ1-2 - TRBV29-1 CSVGPLDTGGVVYGYTF TGCAGCGTCGGCCCGCTTGACACGGGTGGTGTGGTATATGGCTACACCTTC
TRBD1 TRBJ2-3 - TRBV11-2 CASSRGQASTDTQYF TGTGCCAGCAGCCGGGGACAGGCTAGCACAGATACGCAGTATTTT
TRBD1 TRBJ2-5 few TRBV5-6 CASSETGGAGQETQYF TGTGCCAGCAGCGAGACAGGGGGCGCGGGGCAAGAGACCCAGTACTTC
- TRBJ2-7 few TRBV15 CATSTNPGGSYEQYF TGTGCCACCAGCACGAACCCCGGCGGATCCTACGAGCAGTACTTC
TRBD2 TRBJ2-3 once TRBV5-1 CASSPTSGLDTQYF TGCGCCAGCAGCCCCACTAGCGGTCTAGATACGCAGTATTTT
TRBD2 TRBJ2-5 - TRBV7-6 CASSFVPLAGGEETQYF TGTGCCAGCAGCTTCGTTCCCCTAGCGGGAGGCGAAGAGACCCAGTACTTC
- TRBJ1-2 - TRBV7-2 CASSPRVVWGYGYTF TGTGCCAGCAGCCCCCGTGTGGTGTGGGGCTATGGCTACACCTTC
- TRBJ2-1 few TRBV4-2 CASSQDRQGWQEQFF TGTGCCAGCAGCCAAGATCGGCAGGGGTGGCAGGAGCAGTTCTTC
- TRBJ2-7 - TRBV19 CASSILRDAHEQYF TGTGCCAGTAGTATCCTCCGGGACGCACACGAGCAGTACTTC
- TRBJ2-7 - TRBV30 CAWSWDGTYEQYF TGTGCCTGGTCGTGGGACGGGACCTACGAGCAGTACTTC
- TRBJ1-2 - TRBV5-1 CASSSGEGYGYTF TGCGCCAGCAGCTCCGGAGAGGGCTATGGCTACACCTTC
TRBD1 TRBJ2-7 few TRBV12-3/TRBV12-4 CASRKTGHYEQYF TGTGCCAGCAGAAAGACAGGGCACTACGAGCAGTACTTC
- TRBJ2-1 - TRBV7-2 CASSLVSHNEQFF TGTGCCAGCAGCTTGGTCTCGCACAATGAGCAGTTCTTC
- TRBJ2-2 - TRBV5-1 CASSDGRANTGELFF TGCGCCAGCAGCGATGGACGAGCGAACACCGGGGAGCTGTTTTTT
- TRBJ1-2 few TRBV7-8 CASSLGAGAIYGYTF TGTGCCAGCAGCTTAGGGGCAGGGGCTATCTATGGCTACACCTTC
- TRBJ2-5 - TRBV7-2 CASSLAIGGETQYF TGTGCCAGCAGCTTAGCCATCGGTGGGGAGACCCAGTACTTC
TRBD1 TRBJ2-1 - TRBV12-3/TRBV12-4 CASWLTGRSSIEQFF TGTGCCAGCTGGTTGACAGGGAGATCGTCCATTGAGCAGTTCTTC
- TRBJ2-7 few TRBV20-1 CSARDIGTLSYEQYF TGCAGTGCTAGAGATATAGGGACACTATCCTACGAGCAGTACTTC
TRBD2 TRBJ2-1 many TRBV20-1 CSARLGTSGRGSYNEQFF TGCAGTGCCCGTCTGGGGACTAGCGGGAGGGGATCCTACAATGAGCAGTTCTTC
TRBD1 TRBJ2-1 - TRBV9 CASSVAGGGTGDNEQFF TGTGCCAGCAGCGTAGCGGGGGGTGGGACAGGGGACAATGAGCAGTTCTTC
- TRBJ2-7 few TRBV27 CASSPRGRDYEQYF TGTGCCAGCAGTCCCCGTGGGAGAGATTACGAGCAGTACTTC
- TRBJ2-3 - TRBV5-1 CASSLAPTSTDTQYF TGCGCCAGCAGCTTGGCACCCACGAGCACAGATACGCAGTATTTT
- TRBJ2-7 - TRBV7-9 CASSLGTGYDEQYF TGTGCCAGCAGCTTAGGGACTGGGTATGACGAGCAGTACTTC
TRBD1 TRBJ2-1 - TRBV6-6 CASRRTGGLGNEQFF TGTGCCAGCCGTAGGACAGGGGGCTTAGGGAATGAGCAGTTCTTC
- TRBJ1-5 many TRBV12-3/TRBV12-4 CASRPQGNQPQHF TGTGCCAGCAGACCCCAGGGAAACCAGCCCCAGCATTTT